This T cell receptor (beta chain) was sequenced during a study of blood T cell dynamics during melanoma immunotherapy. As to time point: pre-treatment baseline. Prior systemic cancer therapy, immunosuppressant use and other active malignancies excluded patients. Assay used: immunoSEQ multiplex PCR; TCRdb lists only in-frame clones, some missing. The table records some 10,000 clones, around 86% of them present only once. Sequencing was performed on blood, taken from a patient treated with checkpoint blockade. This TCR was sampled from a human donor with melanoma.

The CDR3 coding sequence is TGTGCCAGCAGCCCCGGGGACATACGAAATTCACCCCTCCACTTT. It codes for CASSPGDIRNSPLHF. The rearrangement links TRBV9 to TRBJ1-6; a possible D gene is TRBD1 (6 bases). The germline gives CDR1 SGDLS, CDR2 YYNGEE. The V end lost 4 bases, the J end lost 7 bases, and 15 bases lay between the germline ends. CDR3 length: 15 amino acids.